Listed below are T cell receptor beta chains from one sample, sequenced in a study of cytomegalovirus exposure and HLA in healthy donors. Assay: immunoSEQ multiplex PCR; the TCRdb copy retains only in-frame clones and omits some. The top ten hold 2% to 2.5% of the sample, which has under 300,000 clones, roughly 81% seen once. Sequencing used PBMCs. These receptors were collected from a middle-aged woman in good health and CMV-seropositive. Each CDR3 is given with its conserved first and last residue. The D gene is left open where the match is weak. Clone sizes are given selectively: once, few, many, or a class where the clone is expanded.

cdr3_aa	cdr3_nt	j_call	d_call	v_call	clone_size
CASSMRSSTAQYF	TGTGCCAGTAGTATGAGGAGTTCAACGGCCCAGTACTTC	TRBJ2-5	.	TRBV19	.
CASSLGQQETQYF	TGTGCCAGCAGCCTAGGACAGCAAGAGACCCAGTACTTC	TRBJ2-5	.	TRBV7-3	.
CASSKGADTHQPQHF	TGTGCCAGCAGCAAAGGGGCGGACACGCATCAGCCCCAGCATTTT	TRBJ1-5	.	TRBV6-1	.
CASRRQGGTGELFF	TGTGCCAGCAGAAGACAGGGGGGCACCGGGGAGCTGTTTTTT	TRBJ2-2	TRBD1	TRBV6-5	.
CSSSPSWGGPNQPQHF	TGTTCCAGCAGCCCAAGCTGGGGGGGTCCCAATCAGCCCCAGCATTTT	TRBJ1-5	.	TRBV7-9	once
CASSLSVRSGANVLTF	TGTGCCAGCAGTTTGTCAGTCCGTTCCGGGGCCAACGTCCTGACTTTC	TRBJ2-6	.	TRBV28	.
CASSYEQVRGNTEAFF	TGTGCCAGCAGTTACGAACAGGTCAGGGGGAACACTGAAGCTTTCTTT	TRBJ1-1	.	TRBV6-5	.
CASSLGPGIEAFF	TGTGCCAGCAGCTTAGGGCCGGGGATTGAAGCTTTCTTT	TRBJ1-1	.	TRBV7-8	.
CASSGSGTSFFNEQFF	TGTGCCAGCAGTGGATCCGGGACTAGCTTCTTCAATGAGCAGTTCTTC	TRBJ2-1	TRBD2	TRBV2	once
CASSFGRENTEAFF	TGTGCCAGCAGTTTTGGGCGTGAGAACACTGAAGCTTTCTTT	TRBJ1-1	.	TRBV27	once
CASIDPYGLHNEQFF	TGTGCCAGTATCGACCCCTATGGACTGCACAATGAGCAGTTCTTC	TRBJ2-1	.	TRBV19	few
CASSERGRSTDTQYF	TGTGCCAGCAGTGAACGCGGGAGAAGCACAGATACGCAGTATTTT	TRBJ2-3	TRBD2	TRBV6-1	.
CASSQGQGPYNEQFF	TGCGCCAGCAGCCAAGGACAGGGACCCTACAATGAGCAGTTCTTC	TRBJ2-1	TRBD1	TRBV5-1	.
CASSSGTSGRNEQFF	TGTGCCAGCAGCTCGGGGACTAGCGGGAGGAATGAGCAGTTCTTC	TRBJ2-1	TRBD2	TRBV7-6	once
CASSLGGVGDTQYF	TGCGCCAGCAGCTTGGGGGGAGTGGGAGATACGCAGTATTTT	TRBJ2-3	.	TRBV5-1	.
CATLRATGDTGELFF	TGTGCCACCCTTCGCGCGACAGGGGACACCGGGGAGCTGTTTTTT	TRBJ2-2	TRBD1	TRBV28	.
CASSFAGRPDTQYF	TGTGCCAGCAGCTTCGCGGGGCGGCCAGATACGCAGTATTTT	TRBJ2-3	.	TRBV7-2	.
CSVEGNFLAGGHRDEQYF	TGCAGCGTTGAAGGCAATTTCTTAGCGGGAGGCCACCGGGACGAGCAGTACTTC	TRBJ2-7	TRBD2	TRBV29-1	once
CAWSVQVVAGVYNEQFF	TGTGCCTGGAGTGTACAGGTAGTAGCGGGGGTATACAATGAGCAGTTCTTC	TRBJ2-1	TRBD2	TRBV30	.
CASIDSGRAFEQFF	TGTGCCAGTATTGATAGCGGGAGGGCCTTTGAGCAGTTCTTC	TRBJ2-1	TRBD2	TRBV14	.
CAWSFTSDGYTF	TGTGCCTGGAGTTTTACATCCGATGGCTACACCTTC	TRBJ1-2	.	TRBV30	.
CASSAVQGLNGEAFF	TGTGCCAGTAGTGCGGTCCAGGGTTTGAATGGTGAAGCTTTCTTT	TRBJ1-1	.	TRBV19	once
CASKSSTGGSSPLHF	TGTGCCAGCAAATCGTCGACAGGGGGCAGTTCACCCCTCCACTTT	TRBJ1-6	TRBD1	TRBV6-5	.
CASSLDPGGTEAFF	TGTGCCAGCAGCTTGGATCCAGGGGGTACTGAAGCTTTCTTT	TRBJ1-1	TRBD1	TRBV5-4	.
CASSLQRSGTRGSYEQYF	TGTGCCAGCAGCCTTCAACGATCCGGGACAAGGGGATCCTACGAGCAGTACTTC	TRBJ2-7	.	TRBV11-3	.
CAWSVKRQGVGSNTIYF	TGTGCCTGGAGTGTAAAGAGGCAGGGGGTAGGATCGAACACCATATATTTT	TRBJ1-3	TRBD1	TRBV30	.
CASSLRGAGGTGELFF	TGTGCCAGCAGCTTAAGGGGAGCGGGAGGAACCGGGGAGCTGTTTTTT	TRBJ2-2	TRBD2	TRBV11-2	once
CASSQEGGNGEQYF	TGCGCCAGCAGCCAAGAGGGGGGAAACGGGGAGCAGTACTTC	TRBJ2-7	.	TRBV4-3	.
CASSGKLQETQYF	TGTGCCAGCAGCGGCAAGCTACAGGAGACCCAGTACTTC	TRBJ2-5	.	TRBV13	.
CASRMTGSGELFF	TGTGCCAGCAGAATGACAGGGTCCGGGGAGCTGTTTTTT	TRBJ2-2	TRBD1	TRBV27	.
CASSLRQDTTDTQYF	TGTGCCAGCAGCTTAAGACAGGATACCACAGATACGCAGTATTTT	TRBJ2-3	.	TRBV5-4	.
CASSPLQSGEAEAFF	TGTGCCAGCAGCCCCCTTCAAAGCGGGGAGGCTGAAGCTTTCTTT	TRBJ1-1	.	TRBV4-2	few
CASSLRTSASSYEQYF	TGTGCCAGCAGCCTAAGGACTAGCGCGAGCTCCTACGAGCAGTACTTC	TRBJ2-7	TRBD2	TRBV11-2	.
CASSVVLGGEQYF	TGTGCCAGCAGCGTAGTTCTAGGGGGCGAGCAGTACTTC	TRBJ2-7	.	TRBV9	.
CASSPTGQGFTPLHF	TGTGCCAGCTCACCGACGGGACAGGGCTTTACACCCCTCCACTTT	TRBJ1-6	TRBD1	TRBV18	.
CATAGTESLGELFF	TGTGCCACCGCCGGGACAGAATCCCTCGGGGAGCTGTTTTTT	TRBJ2-2	TRBD1	TRBV28	.
CASSSITLSSYNEQFF	TGTGCCAGCAGTTCCATTACCCTGAGCTCCTACAATGAGCAGTTCTTC	TRBJ2-1	.	TRBV9	.
CASSTDRARGYTF	TGTGCCAGCAGCACGGACAGGGCGCGGGGCTACACCTTC	TRBJ1-2	TRBD1	TRBV6-5	.
CASSLGLAGGYEQYF	TGTGCCAGCAGCCTGGGACTAGCGGGAGGCTACGAGCAGTACTTC	TRBJ2-7	TRBD2	TRBV7-9	.
CASSATSGSKEQYF	TGCGCCAGCAGCGCCACTAGCGGGAGTAAAGAGCAGTACTTC	TRBJ2-7	TRBD2	TRBV5-1	.
CASSLEPGRATEAFF	TGTGCCAGCAGCTTAGAACCAGGGAGGGCCACTGAAGCTTTCTTT	TRBJ1-1	.	TRBV7-2	few
CASSLMGGITDTQYF	TGTGCCAGCAGCTTGATGGGCGGGATAACAGATACGCAGTATTTT	TRBJ2-3	.	TRBV5-4	.
CSVEDDRESGDQPQHF	TGCAGCGTTGAAGACGATAGGGAGAGTGGCGATCAGCCCCAGCATTTT	TRBJ1-5	.	TRBV29-1	.